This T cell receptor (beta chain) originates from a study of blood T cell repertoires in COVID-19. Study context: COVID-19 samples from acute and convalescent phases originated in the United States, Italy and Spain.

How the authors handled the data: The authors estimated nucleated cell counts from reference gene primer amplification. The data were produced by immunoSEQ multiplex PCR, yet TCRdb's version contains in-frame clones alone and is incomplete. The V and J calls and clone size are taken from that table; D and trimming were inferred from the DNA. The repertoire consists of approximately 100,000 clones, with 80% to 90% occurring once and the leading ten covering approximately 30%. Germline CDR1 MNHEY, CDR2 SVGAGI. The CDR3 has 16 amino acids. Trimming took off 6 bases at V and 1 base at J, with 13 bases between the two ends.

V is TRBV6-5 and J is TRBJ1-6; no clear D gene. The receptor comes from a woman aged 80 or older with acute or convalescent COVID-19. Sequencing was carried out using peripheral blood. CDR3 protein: CASSYGRNSYNSPLHF. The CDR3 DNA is TGTGCCAGCAGCTACGGCAGGAATTCCTATAATTCACCCCTCCACTTT.